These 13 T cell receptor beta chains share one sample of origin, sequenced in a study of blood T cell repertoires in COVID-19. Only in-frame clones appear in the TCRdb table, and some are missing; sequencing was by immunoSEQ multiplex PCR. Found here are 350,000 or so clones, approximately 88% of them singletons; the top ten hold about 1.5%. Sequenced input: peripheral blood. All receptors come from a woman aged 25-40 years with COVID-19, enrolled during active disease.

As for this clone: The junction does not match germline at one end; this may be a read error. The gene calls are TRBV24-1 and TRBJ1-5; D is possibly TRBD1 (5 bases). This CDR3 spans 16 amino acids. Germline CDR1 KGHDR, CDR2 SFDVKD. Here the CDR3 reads CATKTGSGVRNQPQHF. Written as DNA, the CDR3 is TGTGCAACCAAAACGGGCTCGGGGGTTCGCAATCAGCCCCAGCATTTT.

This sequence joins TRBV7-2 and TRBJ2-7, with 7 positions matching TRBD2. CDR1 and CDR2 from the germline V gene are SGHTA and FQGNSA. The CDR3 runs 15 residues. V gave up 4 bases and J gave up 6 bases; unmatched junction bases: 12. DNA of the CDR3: TGTGCCAGCAGCTCCACCGGGACTACCTTTTTCGAGCAGTACTTC. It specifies CASSSTGTTFFEQYF.

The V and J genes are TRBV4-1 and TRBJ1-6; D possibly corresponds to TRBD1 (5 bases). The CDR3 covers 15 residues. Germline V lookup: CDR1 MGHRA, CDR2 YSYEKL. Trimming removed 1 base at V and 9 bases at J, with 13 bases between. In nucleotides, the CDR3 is TGCGCCAGCAGCCAAGGGCAGGGTCGTATTTCACCCCTCCACTTT. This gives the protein CASSQGQGRISPLHF.

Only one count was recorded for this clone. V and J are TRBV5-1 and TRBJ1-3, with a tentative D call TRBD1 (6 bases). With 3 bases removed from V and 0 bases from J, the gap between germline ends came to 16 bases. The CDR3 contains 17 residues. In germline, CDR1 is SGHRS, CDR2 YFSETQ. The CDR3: CASSSGGTPSSGNTIYF. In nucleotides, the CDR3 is TGCGCCAGCAGCTCCGGGGGGACACCGAGCTCTGGAAACACCATATATTTT.

CDR3 region: CASTRGFNTEAFF. CDR3 sequence (DNA): TGTGCCAGCACCCGGGGGTTTAACACTGAAGCTTTCTTT. V and J are TRBV9 and TRBJ1-1; perhaps TRBD1 as D (5 bases). CDR3 size: 13 residues. CDR1 is SGDLS and CDR2 is YYNGEE in the germline V gene. The V and J ends lost 6 bases and 2 bases respectively, with 11 bases between them.

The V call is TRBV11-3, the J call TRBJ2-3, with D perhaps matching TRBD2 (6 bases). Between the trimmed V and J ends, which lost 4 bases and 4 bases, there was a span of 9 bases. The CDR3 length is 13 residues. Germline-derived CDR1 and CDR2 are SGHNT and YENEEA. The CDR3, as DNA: TGTGCCAGCAGCTCGGGGGTTTCAGATACGCAGTATTTT. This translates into CASSSGVSDTQYF.

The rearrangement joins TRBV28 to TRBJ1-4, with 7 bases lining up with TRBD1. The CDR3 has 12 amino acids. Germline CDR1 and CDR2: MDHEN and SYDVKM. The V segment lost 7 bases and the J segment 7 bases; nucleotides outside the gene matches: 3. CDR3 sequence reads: CASKTGVEKLFF. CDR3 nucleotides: TGTGCCAGCAAAACAGGGGTTGAAAAACTGTTTTTT.

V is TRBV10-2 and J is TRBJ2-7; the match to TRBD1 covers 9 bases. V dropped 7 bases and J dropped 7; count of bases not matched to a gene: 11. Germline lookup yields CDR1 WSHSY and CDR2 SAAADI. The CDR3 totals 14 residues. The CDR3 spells CASIPGQGSWEQYF. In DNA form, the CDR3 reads TGCGCCAGCATTCCGGGACAGGGCTCCTGGGAGCAGTACTTC.

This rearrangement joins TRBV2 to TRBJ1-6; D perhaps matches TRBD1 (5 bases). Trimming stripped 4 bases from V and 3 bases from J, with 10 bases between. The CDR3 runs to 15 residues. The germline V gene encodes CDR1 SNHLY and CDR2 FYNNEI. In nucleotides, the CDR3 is TGTGCCAGCAGTGGTAGGGGATTCTATAATTCACCCCTCCACTTT. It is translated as CASSGRGFYNSPLHF.

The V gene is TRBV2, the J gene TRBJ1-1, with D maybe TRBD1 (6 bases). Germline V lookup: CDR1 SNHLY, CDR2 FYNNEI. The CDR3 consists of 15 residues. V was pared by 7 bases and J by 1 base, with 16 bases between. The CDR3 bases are TGTGCCAGCATCCGCGAAACACAGGGGAACACTGAAGCTTTCTTT. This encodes CASIRETQGNTEAFF.

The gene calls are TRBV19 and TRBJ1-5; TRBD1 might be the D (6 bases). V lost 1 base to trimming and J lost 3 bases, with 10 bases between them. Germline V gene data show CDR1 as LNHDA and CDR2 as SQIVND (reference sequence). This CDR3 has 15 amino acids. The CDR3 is CASSIAGGPNQPQHF. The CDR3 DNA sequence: TGTGCCAGTAGTATAGCGGGGGGCCCCAATCAGCCCCAGCATTTT.

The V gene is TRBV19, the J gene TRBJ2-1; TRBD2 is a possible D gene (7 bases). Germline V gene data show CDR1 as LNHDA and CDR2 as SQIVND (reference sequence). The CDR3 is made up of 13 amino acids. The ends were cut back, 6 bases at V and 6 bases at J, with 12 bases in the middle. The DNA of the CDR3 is TGTGCCAGTAGCGGGGGGCGGCGCAATGAGCAGTTCTTC. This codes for CASSGGRRNEQFF.

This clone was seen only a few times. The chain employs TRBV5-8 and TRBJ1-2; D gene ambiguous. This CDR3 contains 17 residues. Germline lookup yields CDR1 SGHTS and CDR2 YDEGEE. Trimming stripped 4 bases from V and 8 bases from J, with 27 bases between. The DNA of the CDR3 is TGTGCCAGCAGCCGTCAAGGTGCTTCGGGTTCCCTTCGAGGCTACACCTTC. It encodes CASSRQGASGSLRGYTF.